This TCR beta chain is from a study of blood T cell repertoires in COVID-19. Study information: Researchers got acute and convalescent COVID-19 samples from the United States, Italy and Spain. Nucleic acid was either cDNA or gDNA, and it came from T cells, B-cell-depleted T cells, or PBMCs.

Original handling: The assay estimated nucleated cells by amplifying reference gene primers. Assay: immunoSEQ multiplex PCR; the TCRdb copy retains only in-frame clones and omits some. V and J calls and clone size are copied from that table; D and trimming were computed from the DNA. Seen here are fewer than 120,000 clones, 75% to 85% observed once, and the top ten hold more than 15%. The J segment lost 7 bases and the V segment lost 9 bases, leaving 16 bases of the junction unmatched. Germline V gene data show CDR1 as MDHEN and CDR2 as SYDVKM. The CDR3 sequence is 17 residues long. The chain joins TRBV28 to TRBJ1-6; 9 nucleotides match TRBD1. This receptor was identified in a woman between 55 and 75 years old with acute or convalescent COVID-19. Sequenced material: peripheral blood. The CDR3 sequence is CASGNWYRGPANSPLHF. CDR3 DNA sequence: TGTGCCAGTGGGAATTGGTACAGGGGGCCCGCAAATTCACCCCTCCACTTT.